This is a list of T cell receptor beta chains from one sample in a study of blood T cells in healthy people across ages. Each CDR3 protein is one row after TCRdb ran MiXCR on the 5' RACE reads. The sample includes about 1.6 million distinct CDR3 sequences, about 31% of them seen just once. The specimen was blood. These receptors originate from a woman aged 25 to 39 in good health. The CDR3 runs from the conserved cysteine through the conserved F or W. A D gene is named only where the DNA matches it firmly. Some rows mark clone size as missing; the rest say once, few, many or name a class of expanded clone.

j_call	clone_size	v_call	d_call	cdr3_nt	cdr3_aa
TRBJ1-1	.	TRBV29-1	.	TGCAGCGTTGAGCAGATGAACACTGAAGCTTTCTTT	CSVEQMNTEAFF
TRBJ2-2	.	TRBV9	.	TGTGCCAGCACCCCTTATAGGGCCTACACCGGGGAGCTGTTTTTT	CASTPYRAYTGELFF
TRBJ2-2	.	TRBV28	TRBD2	TGTGCCAGCAGTCCCCTGAGCGGGAGTATCTCCGGGGAGCTGTTTTTT	CASSPLSGSISGELFF
TRBJ1-5	few	TRBV25-1	.	TGTGCCAGCTCGGCGGGGGGGTTCCGGCCCCAGCATTTT	CASSAGGFRPQHF
TRBJ2-5	.	TRBV2	.	TGTGCCAGCAGTCGGAGGGGGGACAGCCAAGAGACCCAGTACTTC	CASSRRGDSQETQYF
TRBJ2-2	few	TRBV20-1	.	TGCAGTGCTTGGGGGACGAACACCGGGGAGCTGTTTTTT	CSAWGTNTGELFF
TRBJ1-1	few	TRBV4-1	.	TGCGCCAGCAGCCAAGAAGGGATCCTGAACACTGAAGCTTTCTTT	CASSQEGILNTEAFF
TRBJ2-3	many	TRBV6-5	.	TGTGCCAGCAGCCGGGGGCGCACAGATACGCAGTATTTT	CASSRGRTDTQYF
TRBJ1-1	few	TRBV29-1	TRBD1	TGCAGCGTGGACAGGGGGCGGGACACTGAAGCTTTCTTT	CSVDRGRDTEAFF
TRBJ2-3	few	TRBV20-1	.	TGCAGTGCAGGGGTCAGGGCCACAGATACGCAGTATTTT	CSAGVRATDTQYF
TRBJ2-5	few	TRBV28	TRBD2	TGTGCCAGCAGAGGGACTAGCGGGATTATCTCGGAGACCCAGTACTTC	CASRGTSGIISETQYF
TRBJ2-3	.	TRBV30	TRBD2	TGTGCCTGGAACACGGGACTAGCTAGCACAGATACGCAGTATTTT	CAWNTGLASTDTQYF
TRBJ1-2	.	TRBV6-5	.	TGTGCCAGCAGTTACGGTGCGGTTGGCGGCTATGGCTACACCTTC	CASSYGAVGGYGYTF
TRBJ1-1	few	TRBV14	.	TGTGCCAGCAGCCAAGGTCCCATGAGGGCCACTGAAGCTTTCTTT	CASSQGPMRATEAFF
TRBJ2-2	.	TRBV9	.	TGTGCCAGCAGCCCCACTAGTGTCCCCGGGGAGCTGTTTTTT	CASSPTSVPGELFF
TRBJ2-7	.	TRBV28	.	TGTGCCACGTTATCCACCGGGGTTATTCCCTACGAGCAGTACTTC	CATLSTGVIPYEQYF
TRBJ1-2	few	TRBV4-1	.	TGCGCCAGCAGCCAAGATAGGAGTTCTAACTATGGCTACACCTTC	CASSQDRSSNYGYTF
TRBJ2-5	.	TRBV27	.	TGTGCCAGCAGTTTATTGGGATACAAGACCACCCAGTACTTC	CASSLLGYKTTQYF
TRBJ1-2	.	TRBV6-1	.	TGTGCCAGCAGTGCCCGGAGTGAGGGTTATGGCTACACCTTC	CASSARSEGYGYTF
TRBJ2-7	.	TRBV11-2	TRBD1	TGTGCCAGCTCAACGGACACAGGGGCGTCCTACGAGCAGTACTTC	CASSTDTGASYEQYF
TRBJ1-6	.	TRBV20-1	.	TGCAGTGCTATTGTTGGGCGCCGGGGTCCAGAGGAGTCCTATAATTCACCCCTCCACTTT	CSAIVGRRGPEESYNSPLHF
TRBJ2-5	.	TRBV5-1	TRBD2	TGCGCCAGCAGCTTGACTAGCGGGGGGGCCATGAAGACCCAGTACTTC	CASSLTSGGAMKTQYF
TRBJ1-2	.	TRBV6-5	TRBD1	TGTGCCAGCAGGCCGACAGGGGCCCCCTATGGCTACACCTTC	CASRPTGAPYGYTF